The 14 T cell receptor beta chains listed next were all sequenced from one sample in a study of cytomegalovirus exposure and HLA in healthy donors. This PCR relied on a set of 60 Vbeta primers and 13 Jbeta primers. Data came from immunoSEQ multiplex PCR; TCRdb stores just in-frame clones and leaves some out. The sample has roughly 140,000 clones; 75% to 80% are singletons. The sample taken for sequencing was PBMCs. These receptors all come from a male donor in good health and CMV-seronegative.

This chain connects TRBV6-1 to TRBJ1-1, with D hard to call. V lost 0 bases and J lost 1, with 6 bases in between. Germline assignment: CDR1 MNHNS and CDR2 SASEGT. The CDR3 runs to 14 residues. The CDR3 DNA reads TGTGCCAGCAGTGAAGCTGGCCCGAACACTGAAGCTTTCTTT. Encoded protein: CASSEAGPNTEAFF.

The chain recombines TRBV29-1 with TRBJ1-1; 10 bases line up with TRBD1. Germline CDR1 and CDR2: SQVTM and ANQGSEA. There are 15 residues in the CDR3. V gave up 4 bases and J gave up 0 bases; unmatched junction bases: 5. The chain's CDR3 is CSVAGQGKMNTEAFF. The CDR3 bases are TGCAGCGTTGCGGGACAGGGGAAGATGAACACTGAAGCTTTCTTT.

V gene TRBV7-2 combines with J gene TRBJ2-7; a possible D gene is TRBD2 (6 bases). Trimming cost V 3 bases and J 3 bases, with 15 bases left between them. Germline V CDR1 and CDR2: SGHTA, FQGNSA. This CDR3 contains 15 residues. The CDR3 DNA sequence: TGTGCCAGCAGCTTTGTAGGAGGGTATAACTACGAGCAGTACTTC. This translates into CASSFVGGYNYEQYF.

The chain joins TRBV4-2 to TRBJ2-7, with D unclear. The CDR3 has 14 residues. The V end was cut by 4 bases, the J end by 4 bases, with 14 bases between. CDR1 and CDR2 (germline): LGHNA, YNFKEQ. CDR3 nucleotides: TGTGCCAGCAGCCCCGTGGCGGCAGTTTACGAGCAGTACTTC. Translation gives CASSPVAAVYEQYF.

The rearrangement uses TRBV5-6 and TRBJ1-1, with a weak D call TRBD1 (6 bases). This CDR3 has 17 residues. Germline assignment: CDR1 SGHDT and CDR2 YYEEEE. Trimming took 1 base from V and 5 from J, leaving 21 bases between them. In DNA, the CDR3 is TGTGCCAGCAGCTTGCCGGATCAGGGACACTACACTACTGAAGCTTTCTTT. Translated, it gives CASSLPDQGHYTTEAFF. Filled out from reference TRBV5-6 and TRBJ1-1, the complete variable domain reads DAGVTQSPTHLIKTRGQQVTLRCSPKSGHDTVSWYQQALGQGPQFIFQYYEEEERQRGNFPDRFSGHQFPNYSSELNVNALLLGDSALYLCASSLPDQGHYTTEAFFGQGTRLTVV.

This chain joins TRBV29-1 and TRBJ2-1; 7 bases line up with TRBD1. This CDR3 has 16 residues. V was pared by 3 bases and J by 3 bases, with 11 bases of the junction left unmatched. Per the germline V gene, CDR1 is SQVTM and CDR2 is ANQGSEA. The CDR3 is CSVDAGTANLYNEQFF. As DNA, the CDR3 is TGCAGCGTTGACGCCGGGACAGCCAACCTCTACAATGAGCAGTTCTTC.

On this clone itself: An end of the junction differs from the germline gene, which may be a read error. As DNA, the CDR3 is TGTGCCAGCACTGAAAAAGGGACAGGTGCGGGTTCACCCCTCCACTTT. Protein sequence: CASTEKGTGAGSPLHF. V gene TRBV6-1 combines with J gene TRBJ1-6, with TRBD1 matching 8 bases. This CDR3 has 16 residues. Germline CDR1 is MNHNS and CDR2 is SASEGT.

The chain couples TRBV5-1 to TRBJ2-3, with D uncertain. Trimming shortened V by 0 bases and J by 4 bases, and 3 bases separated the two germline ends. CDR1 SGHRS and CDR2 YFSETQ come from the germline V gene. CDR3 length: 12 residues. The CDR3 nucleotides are TGCGCCAGCAGCTTGGCCTCAGATACGCAGTATTTT. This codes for CASSLASDTQYF.

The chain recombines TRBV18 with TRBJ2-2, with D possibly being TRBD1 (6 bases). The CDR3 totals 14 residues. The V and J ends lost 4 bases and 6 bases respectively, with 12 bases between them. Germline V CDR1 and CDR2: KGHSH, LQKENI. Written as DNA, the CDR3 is TGTGCCAGCTCACAAAACAGGGATCCCGGGGAGCTGTTTTTT. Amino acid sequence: CASSQNRDPGELFF.

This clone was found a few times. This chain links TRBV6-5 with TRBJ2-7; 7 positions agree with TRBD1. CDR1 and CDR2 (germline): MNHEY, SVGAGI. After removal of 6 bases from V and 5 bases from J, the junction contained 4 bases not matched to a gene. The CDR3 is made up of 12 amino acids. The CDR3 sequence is CASRTGSDEQYF. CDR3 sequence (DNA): TGTGCCAGCAGGACAGGGTCCGACGAGCAGTACTTC.

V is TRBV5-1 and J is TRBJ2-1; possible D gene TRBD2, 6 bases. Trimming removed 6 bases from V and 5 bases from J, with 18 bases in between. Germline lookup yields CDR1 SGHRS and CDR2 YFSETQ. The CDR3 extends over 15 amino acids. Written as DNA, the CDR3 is TGCGCCAGCACCTTCTCAGGCGGGGATAACAATGAGCAGTTCTTC. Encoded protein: CASTFSGGDNNEQFF.

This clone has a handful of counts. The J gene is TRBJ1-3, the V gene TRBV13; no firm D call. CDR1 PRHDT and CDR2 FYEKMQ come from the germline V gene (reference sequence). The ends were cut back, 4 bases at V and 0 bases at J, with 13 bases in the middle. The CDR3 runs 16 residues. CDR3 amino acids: CASSSRQYVSGNTIYF. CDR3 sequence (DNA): TGTGCCAGCAGCTCTCGCCAGTACGTCTCTGGAAACACCATATATTTT.

The CDR3 DNA is TGTGCCAGCAGTTCCTCGGCAGGGGAAAGCACAGATACGCAGTATTTT. Amino acids: CASSSSAGESTDTQYF. The rearrangement links TRBV27 to TRBJ2-3, with D possibly TRBD1 on 6 matching bases. This CDR3 is built from 16 residues. The germline CDR1 and CDR2 sequences are MNHEY and SMNVEV (reference sequence). Between the trimmed V and J ends, which lost 4 bases and 0 bases, there was a span of 14 bases.

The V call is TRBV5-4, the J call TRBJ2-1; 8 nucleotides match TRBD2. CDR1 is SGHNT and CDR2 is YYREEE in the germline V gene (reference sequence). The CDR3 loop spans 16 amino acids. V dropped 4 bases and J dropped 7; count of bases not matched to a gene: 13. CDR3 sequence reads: CASSEVPGLGGNEQFF. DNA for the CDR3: TGTGCCAGCAGCGAAGTCCCGGGACTAGGGGGGAATGAGCAGTTCTTC.